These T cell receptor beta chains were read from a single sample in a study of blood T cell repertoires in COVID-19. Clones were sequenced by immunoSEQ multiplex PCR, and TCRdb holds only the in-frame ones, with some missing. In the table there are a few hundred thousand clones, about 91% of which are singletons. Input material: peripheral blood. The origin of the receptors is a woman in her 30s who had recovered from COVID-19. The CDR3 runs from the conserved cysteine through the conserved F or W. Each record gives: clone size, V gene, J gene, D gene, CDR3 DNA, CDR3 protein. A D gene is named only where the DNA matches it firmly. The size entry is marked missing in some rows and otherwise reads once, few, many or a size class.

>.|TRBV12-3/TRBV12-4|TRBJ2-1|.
TGTGCCAGCAGTTGGGCCTCATCTGAGCAGTTCTTC
CASSWASSEQFF
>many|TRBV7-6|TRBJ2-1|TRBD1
TGTGCCAGCAGCTTAGAGGGGGCCAGGAGCTCCTACAATGAGCAGTTCTTC
CASSLEGARSSYNEQFF
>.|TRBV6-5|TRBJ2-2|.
TGTGCCAGCAGTTACTCGCCCACGGGCGGGGAGCTGTTTTTT
CASSYSPTGGELFF
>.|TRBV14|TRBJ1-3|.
TGTGCCAGCAGCTCTGCCGGGATTTTCTCTGGAAACACCATATATTTT
CASSSAGIFSGNTIYF
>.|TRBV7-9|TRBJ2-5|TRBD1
TGTGCCAGCAGCTACGATCAGGGGGCTGGGGAGACCCAGTACTTC
CASSYDQGAGETQYF
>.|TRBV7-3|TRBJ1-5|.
TGTGCCAGCCAGAGACAGAGGATTTATAGCAATCAGCCCCAGCATTTT
CASQRQRIYSNQPQHF
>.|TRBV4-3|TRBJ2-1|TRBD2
TGCGCCAGCAGCCAAGCTCCTCTAGCGGGGGGGTACAATGAGCAGTTCTTC
CASSQAPLAGGYNEQFF
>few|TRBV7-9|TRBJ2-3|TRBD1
TGTGCCAGCAGCTTAGGCGACAGGGCGACAGATACGCAGTATTTT
CASSLGDRATDTQYF
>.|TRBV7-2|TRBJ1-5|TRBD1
TGTGCCAGCAGCTCCTTAAACAGGGGGGGCAATCAGCCCCAGCATTTT
CASSSLNRGGNQPQHF
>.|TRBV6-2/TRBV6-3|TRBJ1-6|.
TGTGCCAGCAGTTACGTCCTCTATAATTCACCCCTCCACTTT
CASSYVLYNSPLHF
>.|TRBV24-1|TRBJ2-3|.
TGTGCCACCAGGGAAGGAGATATCACAGATACGCAGTATTTT
CATREGDITDTQYF
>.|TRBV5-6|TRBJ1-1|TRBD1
TGTGCCAGCAGCTTACAGGGGGTGATGAACACTGAAGCTTTCTTT
CASSLQGVMNTEAFF
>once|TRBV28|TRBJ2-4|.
TGTGCCAGCAGTGTCTCCTACAGGGTTTCCAAAAACATTCAGTACTTC
CASSVSYRVSKNIQYF
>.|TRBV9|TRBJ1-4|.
TGTGCCAGCAGCGTAGGGGAAGGGGAATTCGAAAAACTGTTTTTT
CASSVGEGEFEKLFF
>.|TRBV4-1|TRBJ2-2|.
TGCGCCAGCAGCCAAGTGGGACAAAGGACCGGGGAGCTGTTTTTT
CASSQVGQRTGELFF
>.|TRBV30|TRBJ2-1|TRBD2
TGTGCCTGGAGTGCCAGTTTGAGCGGGGGTTACAATGAGCAGTTCTTC
CAWSASLSGGYNEQFF
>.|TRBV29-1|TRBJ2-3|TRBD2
TGCAGCGTTGTACTAGCGGGCGCTAGCACAGATACGCAGTATTTT
CSVVLAGASTDTQYF
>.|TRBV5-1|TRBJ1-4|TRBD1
TGCGCCAGCAGCTTGGGCGACAGGGAAGAAAAACTGTTTTTT
CASSLGDREEKLFF
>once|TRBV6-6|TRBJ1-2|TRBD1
TGTGCCAGCAGACAAGGGGACAGGGAGGGCGACTATGGCTACACCTTC
CASRQGDREGDYGYTF
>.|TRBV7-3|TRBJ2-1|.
TGTGCCAGCAGCCCCCCAGGGGTCGAGCAGTTCTTC
CASSPPGVEQFF
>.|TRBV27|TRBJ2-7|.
TGTGCCAGCAGTTTATCGACATTCGGTACCCGACAGACCCACGAGCAGTACTTC
CASSLSTFGTRQTHEQYF
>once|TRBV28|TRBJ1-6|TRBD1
TGTGCCAGCAGTTTAACAGGACAGGATTATAATTCACCCCTCCACTTT
CASSLTGQDYNSPLHF
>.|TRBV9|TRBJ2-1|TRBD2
TGTGCCAGCAGCCTAAGCGGGGAAAGCTCCCTGCAGTTCTTC
CASSLSGESSLQFF
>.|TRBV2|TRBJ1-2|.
TGTGCCAGCAGTGCAAGGGGTACCTATGGCTACACCTTC
CASSARGTYGYTF
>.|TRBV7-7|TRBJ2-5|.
TGTGCCAGCAGCCCGCGGCCCAATCGGGGAGAGACCCAGTACTTC
CASSPRPNRGETQYF
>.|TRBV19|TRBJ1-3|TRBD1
TGTGCCGCACAGGGGCACTCTGGAAACACCATATATTTT
CAAQGHSGNTIYF
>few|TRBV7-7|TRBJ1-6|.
TGTGCCAGCAGCTTAGCGGGGTTGAGGGCGGAGCCCGTGGATTCACCCCTCCACTTT
CASSLAGLRAEPVDSPLHF
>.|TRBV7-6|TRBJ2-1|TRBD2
TGTGCCAGCATAGCGGGTCATGAAGTCAATGAGCAGTTCTTC
CASIAGHEVNEQFF